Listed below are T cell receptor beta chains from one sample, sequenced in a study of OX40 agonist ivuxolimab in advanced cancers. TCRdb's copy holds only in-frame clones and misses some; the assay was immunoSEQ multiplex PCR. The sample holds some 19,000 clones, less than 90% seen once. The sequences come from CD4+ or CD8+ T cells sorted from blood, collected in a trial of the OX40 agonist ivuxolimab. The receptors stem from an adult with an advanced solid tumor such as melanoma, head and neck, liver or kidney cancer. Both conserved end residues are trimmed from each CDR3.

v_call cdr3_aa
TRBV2 ASSASQGDHEQY
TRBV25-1 ASSPTGWGQPQH
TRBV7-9 ASSSLSYEQY
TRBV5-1 ASRFGLAGATDTQY
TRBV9 ASSVASGLGYEQY
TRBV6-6 ASTGNRGHGANVLT
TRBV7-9 ASSSGTFTTYNEQF
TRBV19 ASRDVGMDTQY
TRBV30 AWTPFVDTIY
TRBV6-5 ASSPERGYT
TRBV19 ASSMTSGSTDTQY
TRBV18 ASSPPSYEQY
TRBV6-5 ASSSVDTQY
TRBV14 ASSLTSPGAQY
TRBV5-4 ASMLAGDPYEQY
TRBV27 ASSFLGDSGKGYEQY
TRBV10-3 AIRAVGTGLHEQY
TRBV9 ASSVEGGAYGYT
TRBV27 ASSLATMNTEAF
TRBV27 ASSDTTGQPQH
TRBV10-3 AISAPGASYRTDTQY
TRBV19 ASSIGAGNQPQH
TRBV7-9 ASSRTEEYGYT
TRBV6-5 ASSYGTSNEQF
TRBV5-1 ASSLELAKYTDTQY
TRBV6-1 ASSFTQYNEQF
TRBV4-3 ASSQEAQRVLYGYT
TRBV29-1 SVGTDSGANVLT
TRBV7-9 ASSLPGDNEKLF
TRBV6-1 ASSLGAGGYEQF
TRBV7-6 ASSLEGDLMETQY
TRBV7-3 ASSLTSGSNEQF
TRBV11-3 ASSLVIGKNTEAF
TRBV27 ASSPRGIYEQY
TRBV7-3 ASSLSPGISYEQY
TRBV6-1 ASSALGRAVYGYT
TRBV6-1 ASSEAHQPEVGDTQY
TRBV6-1 ASSDFTSGYTGELF
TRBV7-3 ASSPGLSGELF
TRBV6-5 ASSYVGGGLETQY
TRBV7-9 ASSLVLVEETQY
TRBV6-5 ASSTGQGALETQY
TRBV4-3 ASSQDRGTEAF
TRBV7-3 ASSRRGGYNEQF
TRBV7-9 ASSSAGTGGAVPQH
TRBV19 ASSIGITEAF
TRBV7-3 ASSAGLVENEQF
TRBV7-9 ASSLFKVSYEQY
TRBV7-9 ASSITTGGDYEKLF
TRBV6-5 ASLDGNNEQF
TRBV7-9 ASSPPLAGEGDTQY
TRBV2 ASSEWASGSANEQF
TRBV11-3 ASERVRNEQF
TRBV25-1 ASSASPPPTSGRAGQF
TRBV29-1 SVEGEGAGGIYNEQF
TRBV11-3 ASSLYGSKYNEQF
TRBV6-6 ASSKNSPGNTIY
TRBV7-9 ASSLHSNQPQH
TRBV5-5 ASSLGQGSNQPQH